Shown below are 28 T cell receptor beta chains from a single sample sequenced in a study of long-term antiretroviral therapy in people with HIV. Sequencing used immunoSEQ v3.0 at survey level. The method was immunoSEQ multiplex PCR; TCRdb's version includes in-frame clones alone and lacks a portion of them. The profile covers 20,000 to 25,000 clones, with 85% appearing a single time and 12% taken by the ten largest. The sequencing used unsorted PBMCs, collected 1.6 years after starting antiretroviral therapy. These receptors came from a man aged 35 to 55 with HIV.

The chain recombines TRBV9 with TRBJ2-3; weak D call: TRBD2 (5 bases). V lost 4 bases, J lost 5 bases, and 11 bases lay in between. The CDR3 loop spans 13 amino acids. Germline values: CDR1 SGDLS, CDR2 YYNGEE. The CDR3 region has the DNA TGTGCCAGCAGCTTTGGACTGGGAGATACGCAGTATTTT. Translated: CASSFGLGDTQYF.

The chain combines TRBV4-2 with TRBJ1-1, with a weak D call TRBD1 (5 bases). Trimming cost V 3 bases and J 6 bases, with 11 bases left between them. The germline CDR1 and CDR2 sequences are LGHNA and YNFKEQ. The CDR3 contains 13 residues. The CDR3 DNA follows: TGTGCCAGCAGCCAGGGGGACCTCTCTGAAGCTTTCTTT. Translation gives CASSQGDLSEAFF.

This chain uses TRBV11-2 with TRBJ2-1; TRBD2 is a possible D gene (6 bases). Trimming removed 0 bases at V and 8 bases at J, with 11 bases between. The length of the CDR3 is 14 residues. Looked up from germline, CDR1 is SGHAT and CDR2 is FQNNGV. The CDR3 reads CASSLDWEVHEQFF. Here the CDR3 DNA reads TGTGCCAGCAGCTTAGATTGGGAGGTACATGAGCAGTTCTTC.

V usage is TRBV5-6 and J usage is TRBJ2-3; 13 bases align to TRBD2. This CDR3 contains 15 residues. The V segment lost 3 bases and the J segment 5 bases; nucleotides outside the gene matches: 3. Per the germline V gene, CDR1 is SGHDT and CDR2 is YYEEEE. CDR3: CASSYGLAGVDTQYF. In DNA, the CDR3 is TGTGCCAGCAGCTACGGACTAGCGGGAGTAGATACGCAGTATTTT.

The chain is built from TRBV5-5 and TRBJ2-7; 7 bases align to TRBD1. The V gene end was trimmed by 4 bases and the J gene end by 6 bases; junction bases not matched to a gene: 4. CDR1 is SGHKS, CDR2 YYEKEE, per germline (reference sequence). The CDR3 is made up of 12 amino acids. The CDR3 is CASSIGTAEQYF. The CDR3 DNA follows: TGTGCCAGCAGCATTGGGACAGCCGAGCAGTACTTC.

The chain recombines TRBV6-5 with TRBJ1-6, with D possibly being TRBD1 (5 bases). Germline V gene lookup returns CDR1 MNHEY and CDR2 SVGAGI. The CDR3 length is 14 residues. Trimming took off 6 bases at V and 7 bases at J, with 13 bases between the two ends. The CDR3 nucleotides are TGTGCCAGCAGGTGGGACTTCCCGAATTCACCCCTCCACTTT. Translated: CASRWDFPNSPLHF.

Regarding this clone: The junction shows a germline mismatch at one end, possibly a read error. The chain combines TRBV6-1 with TRBJ1-6; no clear D. Germline V lookup: CDR1 MNHNS, CDR2 SASEGT. This CDR3 is 16 amino acids long. CDR3 bases: TGTGCCAGCAGTGAATTCAGAGGGTCCTCTAATTCACCCCTCCACTTT. It specifies CASSEFRGSSNSPLHF.

The V call is TRBV5-1, the J call TRBJ2-5, with 11 bases lining up with TRBD2. The end of the DNA is better explained by TRBJ2-7, so the J call may be wrong. The CDR3 contains 14 residues. CDR1 and CDR2 from the germline V gene are SGHRS and YFSETQ. The CDR3 is CASSLTSGSNEQYF. Here the CDR3 DNA reads TGCGCCAGCAGCCTAACTAGCGGGAGTAACGAGCAGTACTTC.

CDR3 loop: CASSDEQGTEAFF. CDR3 bases: TGTGCCAGCAGTGACGAACAGGGCACTGAAGCTTTCTTT. V gene TRBV6-4 combines with J gene TRBJ1-1; weak D call: TRBD1 (6 bases). CDR1 and CDR2 from the germline V gene are MRHNA and SNTAGT. CDR3 length: 13 amino acids. V was shortened by 2 bases and J by 4 bases, with 8 bases between the two germline ends.

This chain links TRBV25-1 with TRBJ2-2; D is ambiguous. CDR3 length: 13 amino acids. CDR1 is MGHDK and CDR2 is SYGVNS in the germline V gene. V was cut by 4 bases and J by 1 base, with 4 bases left in between. CDR3 in amino acids: CASSVQNTGELFF. DNA for the CDR3: TGTGCCAGCAGTGTTCAGAACACCGGGGAGCTGTTTTTT.

This chain links TRBV27 with TRBJ2-2; D remains unclear. Germline V CDR1 and CDR2: MNHEY, SMNVEV (reference sequence). Deletions cut 3 bases from V and 6 bases from J, with 17 bases between. The CDR3 has 16 amino acids. Here the CDR3 DNA reads TGTGCCAGCAGTTTTCTAGGACGGAGCAAGGCCGGGGAGCTGTTTTTT. This translates into CASSFLGRSKAGELFF.

J is TRBJ2-3 and V is TRBV28; D is perhaps TRBD1 (5 bases). Germline CDR1 and CDR2: MDHEN and SYDVKM. The germline V and J ends were trimmed by 3 bases and 1 base, with 17 bases remaining between them. This CDR3 comprises 17 residues. CDR3 nucleotides: TGTGCCAGCAGTTTCCATCAGGGTTCCAGGGGCACAGATACGCAGTATTTT. Its protein product is CASSFHQGSRGTDTQYF.

This clone turned up a few times. The J gene is TRBJ1-6, the V gene TRBV7-9; D might be TRBD1 (5 bases). The CDR3 is 13 amino acids. Germline CDR1 reads SEHNR; CDR2 reads FQNEAQ (reference sequence). The ends were cut back, 11 bases at V and 3 bases at J, with 11 bases in the middle. CDR3 in amino acids: CASGLDYNSPLHF. The CDR3 nucleotides read TGTGCCTCAGGGCTTGACTATAATTCACCCCTCCACTTT.

V usage is TRBV9 and J usage is TRBJ1-2, with D perhaps TRBD1 (6 bases). The V and J ends lost 0 bases and 2 bases respectively, with 11 bases between them. CDR3 length: 15 residues. Germline CDR1 reads SGDLS; CDR2 reads YYNGEE. Here the CDR3 reads CASSVGGGLNYGYTF. DNA for the CDR3: TGTGCCAGCAGCGTAGGAGGGGGGTTAAACTATGGCTACACCTTC.

As to this clone: An end of the junction differs from the germline gene, which may be a read error. The J gene is TRBJ1-5, the V gene TRBV5-6; D perhaps matches TRBD1 (6 bases). Germline values: CDR1 SGHDT, CDR2 YYEEEE. The CDR3 totals 12 residues. The CDR3 loop reads CASSLGAQPQHF. CDR3 sequence (DNA): TGTGCCAGCAGTTTGGGGGCTCAGCCCCAGCATTTT. Full variable domain (outside the CDR3, taken from reference TRBV5-6 and TRBJ1-5): DAGVTQSPTHLIKTRGQQVTLRCSPKSGHDTVSWYQQALGQGPQFIFQYYEEEERQRGNFPDRFSGHQFPNYSSELNVNALLLGDSALYLCASSLGAQPQHFGDGTRLSIL.

The rearrangement joins TRBV27 to TRBJ2-1; 11 bases are shared with TRBD1. V gave up 6 bases and J gave up 3 bases; unmatched junction bases: 4. CDR1 is MNHEY, CDR2 SMNVEV, per germline (reference sequence). This CDR3 is 15 amino acids long. In DNA form, the CDR3 reads TGTGCCAGCAGGGCGGGGACAGGGGGCTACAATGAGCAGTTCTTC. This codes for CASRAGTGGYNEQFF.

The V and J genes are TRBV7-9 and TRBJ2-3; TRBD1 aligns across 7 bases. The CDR3 runs to 16 residues. The V segment lost 2 bases and the J segment 0 bases; nucleotides outside the gene matches: 5. Germline CDR1 and CDR2: SEHNR and FQNEAQ (reference sequence). CDR3 bases: TGTGCCAGCAGCTTAAGACAGGGTAGGAGCACAGATACGCAGTATTTT. This encodes CASSLRQGRSTDTQYF. The whole variable domain, remainder taken from reference TRBV7-9 and TRBJ2-3, is DTGVSQNPRHKITKRGQNVTFRCDPISEHNRLYWYRQTLGQGPEFLTYFQNEAQLEKSRLLSDRFSAERPKGSFSTLEIQRTEQGDSAMYLCASSLRQGRSTDTQYFGPGTRLTVL.

This clone appeared once. V is TRBV6-1 and J is TRBJ1-3; no definite D call. Germline values: CDR1 MNHNS, CDR2 SASEGT. V lost 6 bases and J 0 bases, leaving 6 bases between the germline ends. CDR3 length: 13 residues. The CDR3 DNA follows: TGTGCCAGCAGGTTAGACTCTGGAAACACCATATATTTT. This translates into CASRLDSGNTIYF.

This clone was observed a few times. The chain combines TRBV19 with TRBJ2-1; D may be TRBD2 (6 bases). The CDR3 has 15 amino acids. Germline V gene lookup returns CDR1 LNHDA and CDR2 SQIVND (reference sequence). Between the trimmed V and J ends, which lost 2 bases and 6 bases, there was a span of 14 bases. CDR3 region: CASSIMGGSGNEQFF. CDR3 nucleotides: TGTGCCAGTAGTATAATGGGGGGATCCGGCAATGAGCAGTTCTTC.

V is TRBV6-1 and J is TRBJ2-7; no clear D gene. V lost 1 base and J lost 1, with 11 bases in between. The CDR3 length is 15 residues. Germline CDR1 is MNHNS and CDR2 is SASEGT. This CDR3 is CASSEVGKTSYEQYF. In DNA, the CDR3 is TGTGCCAGCAGTGAAGTTGGCAAGACTTCCTACGAGCAGTACTTC.

The chain is built from TRBV7-8 and TRBJ2-7, with 7 bases that match TRBD1. There are 13 residues in the CDR3. Germline values: CDR1 SGHVS, CDR2 FQNEAQ. V gave up 5 bases and J gave up 3 bases; unmatched junction bases: 4. The CDR3 DNA reads as TGTGCCAGCAGCCTAGGGACAGTCTACGAGCAGTACTTC. Translation: CASSLGTVYEQYF.

This chain connects TRBV7-6 to TRBJ1-3; unclear D gene. V lost 0 bases and J lost 0, with 9 bases in between. The CDR3 loop spans 16 amino acids. Germline assignment: CDR1 SGHVS and CDR2 FNYEAQ. The CDR3 nucleotides read TGTGCCAGCAGCTTAGCTTCTGGCTACTCTGGAAACACCATATATTTT. Its translation: CASSLASGYSGNTIYF.

This clone was detected only a few times. The chain has TRBV10-3 and TRBJ1-5; D gene unclear. The CDR3 runs to 13 residues. With 0 bases removed from V and 4 bases from J, the gap between germline ends came to 4 bases. Per the germline V gene, CDR1 is ENHRY and CDR2 is SYGVKD. This CDR3 reads CAISESPNQPQHF. The CDR3 region has the DNA TGTGCCATCAGTGAGTCGCCGAATCAGCCCCAGCATTTT.

V is TRBV9 and J is TRBJ2-2, with D perhaps matching TRBD1 (5 bases). The CDR3 totals 15 residues. Trimming pared 0 bases from V and 5 bases from J, leaving 11 bases between. Germline CDR1 reads SGDLS; CDR2 reads YYNGEE. CDR3 DNA sequence: TGTGCCAGCAGCGTAGATCAGGGTAATACCGGGGAGCTGTTTTTT. Residues: CASSVDQGNTGELFF.

This chain joins TRBV6-1 and TRBJ2-7, with 7 bases identical to TRBD1. The CDR3 runs to 17 residues. Germline V lookup: CDR1 MNHNS, CDR2 SASEGT. V shed 0 bases, J shed 4 bases, and the junction held 12 bases outside the gene matches. CDR3 bases: TGTGCCAGCAGTGAAGCCCCCTCTGGGACAGCGTTTTACGAGCAGTACTTC. The encoded protein is CASSEAPSGTAFYEQYF.

This clone was recorded a few times. The rearrangement uses TRBV19 and TRBJ2-1, with 10 positions matching TRBD2. V shed 5 bases, J shed 5 bases, and the junction held 9 bases outside the gene matches. The CDR3 length is 16 residues. CDR1 is LNHDA and CDR2 is SQIVND in the germline V gene (reference sequence). The CDR3 loop is CASSRSGTSDNNEQFF. The CDR3 bases are TGTGCCAGTAGTCGTTCCGGGACTAGCGATAACAATGAGCAGTTCTTC.

The rearrangement joins TRBV4-2 to TRBJ2-5; TRBD1 agrees at 9 bases. The CDR3 contains 19 residues. In germline, CDR1 is LGHNA, CDR2 YNFKEQ. V was clipped by 0 bases and J by 1 base; unmatched bases: 12. The CDR3 here is CASSQDWDRDLHTQETQYF. The CDR3 DNA follows: TGTGCCAGCAGCCAAGATTGGGACAGGGATCTACACACCCAAGAGACCCAGTACTTC.

The genes are TRBV27 and TRBJ2-2; TRBD2 matches 10 bases. CDR3 length equals 16 residues. The ends lost 2 bases at V and 3 bases at J; junction bases unmatched: 3. Germline CDR1 and CDR2: MNHEY and SMNVEV (reference sequence). CDR3 protein: CASSLLAGVDTGELFF. The CDR3 DNA sequence: TGTGCCAGCAGTTTACTAGCGGGAGTCGACACCGGGGAGCTGTTTTTT.